Each of the 23 T cell receptor beta chains below was sequenced from the same sample in a study of T-cell reconstitution after alpha-beta-depleted transplantation in children. The library targeted TCRbeta and was prepared with unique molecular identifiers. Using its own MiXCR run on the PCR reads, TCRdb lists one record per CDR3 protein. Of a few hundred thousand distinct CDR3 sequences listed, around 20% are singletons. Sequencing was performed on PBMCs, mostly from graft donor cells, taken 180 days after TCRalphabeta/CD19-depleted stem cell transplant. The receptors were gathered from a male patient between 10 and 17 years old who had a stem cell transplant for acute lymphoblastic leukemia, so the T cells may come from the graft donor.

The gene calls are TRBV5-1 and TRBJ2-1; TRBD2 agrees at 7 bases. J gave up 0 bases and V 3 bases, and 6 bases lay outside the gene matches. Germline-derived CDR1 and CDR2 are SGHRS and YFSETQ. The CDR3 is 16 amino acids. In DNA, the CDR3 is TGCGCCAGCAGCTGGGGGAGGGTGCCCTCCTACAATGAGCAGTTCTTC. It codes for CASSWGRVPSYNEQFF. Complete variable domain (other parts from reference TRBV5-1 and TRBJ2-1): KAGVTQTPRYLIKTRGQQVTLSCSPISGHRSVSWYQQTPGQGLQFLFEYFSETQRNKGNFPGRFSGRQFSNSRSEMNVSTLELGDSALYLCASSWGRVPSYNEQFFGPGTRLTVL.

This clonotype turned up a few times. This chain links TRBV6-5 with TRBJ2-7; maybe TRBD2 (5 bases). V lost 2 bases, J lost 3 bases, and 11 bases lay in between. The germline CDR1 and CDR2 sequences are MNHEY and SVGAGI. There are 14 residues in the CDR3. This CDR3 is CASSYRSGGYEQYF. In DNA, the CDR3 is TGTGCCAGCAGTTACCGGTCAGGAGGCTACGAGCAGTACTTC.

There are a few counts of this clonotype. CDR3 in DNA: TGTGCCAGCTCACCTGCAGGGGCCAATGAGCAGTTCTTC. As protein: CASSPAGANEQFF. The chain is built from TRBV18 and TRBJ2-1, with D perhaps TRBD1 (6 bases). CDR1 and CDR2 from the germline V gene are KGHSH and LQKENI. Trimming cost V 3 bases and J 6 bases, with 9 bases left between them. The CDR3 runs 13 residues.

J is TRBJ2-7 and V is TRBV9; 8 positions match TRBD2. The CDR3 runs to 15 residues. Germline CDR1 SGDLS, CDR2 YYNGEE. V trimming: 4 bases; J trimming: 1 base; junction bases outside the gene matches: 7. The CDR3 loop reads CASSPSGRGSYEQYF. DNA for the CDR3: TGTGCCAGCAGCCCAAGCGGGAGAGGGTCCTACGAGCAGTACTTC.

The genes are TRBV7-2 and TRBJ2-3; TRBD2 matches at 14 bases. The CDR3 consists of 17 residues. The junction had 3 bases not matched to a gene; V was cut back by 0 bases and J by 4 bases. CDR1 and CDR2 from the germline V gene are SGHTA and FQGNSA. CDR3 region: CASSLAGLAGVPDTQYF. CDR3 DNA: TGTGCCAGCAGCTTAGCGGGACTAGCGGGAGTTCCAGATACGCAGTATTTT.

Worth noting for this clonotype: One junction end disagrees with the germline gene, perhaps due to a read error. The V and J genes are TRBV7-8 and TRBJ2-7; maybe TRBD2 (5 bases). Germline values: CDR1 SGHVS, CDR2 FQNEAQ. This CDR3 has 15 amino acids. The CDR3 here is CASNLTWEWPYEQYF. CDR3 coding DNA: TGTGCCAGCAACTTAACGTGGGAGTGGCCTTACGAGCAGTACTTC.

The chain couples TRBV20-1 to TRBJ1-4; TRBD1 aligns across 7 bases. Germline CDR1 DFQATT, CDR2 SNEGSKA (reference sequence). J was trimmed by 7 bases and V by 3 bases; bases with no gene match: 8. CDR3 length: 14 amino acids. In DNA, the CDR3 is TGCAGTGCTAGTGGAGGGGGCGACAGTGAAAAACTGTTTTTT. This sequence encodes CSASGGGDSEKLFF.

This clonotype turned up a few times. The gene calls are TRBV9 and TRBJ2-3; unclear D gene. The CDR3 runs to 12 residues. In germline, CDR1 is SGDLS, CDR2 YYNGEE. The V end lost 5 bases, the J end lost 4 bases, and 8 bases lay between the germline ends. CDR3 region: CASSRDADTQYF. DNA for the CDR3: TGTGCCAGCAGTAGGGATGCAGATACGCAGTATTTT.

The chain is built from TRBV11-3 and TRBJ2-2; 7 positions agree with TRBD1. Germline-derived CDR1 and CDR2 are SGHNT and YENEEA. The V and J ends lost 5 bases and 1 base, in that order; junction bases with no gene match: 4. CDR3 length: 15 residues. The DNA of the CDR3 is TGTGCCAGCAGCGAAAGACAGGGGAACACCGGGGAGCTGTTTTTT. Encoded protein: CASSERQGNTGELFF.

Points on this clonotype: A junction end diverges from the germline sequence, so it may reflect a read error. This chain's CDR3 is CATSGDIGGTNYEQYF. DNA of the CDR3: TGTGCCACCAGCGGAGATATTGGGGGTACGAACTACGAGCAGTACTTC. The rearrangement uses TRBV15 and TRBJ2-7; D may be TRBD1 or TRBD2 (5 bases each). Germline-derived CDR1 and CDR2 are LNHNV and YYDKDF (reference sequence). The CDR3 extends over 16 amino acids.

This clonotype came up a few times. The rearrangement joins TRBV29-1 to TRBJ1-5; 10 bases align to TRBD1. Germline V CDR1 and CDR2: SQVTM, ANQGSEA. The CDR3 loop spans 15 amino acids. V dropped 4 bases and J dropped 3; count of bases not matched to a gene: 6. The CDR3 spells CSVAAGTGANQPQHF. The CDR3 nucleotides read TGCAGCGTTGCCGCCGGGACAGGGGCCAATCAGCCCCAGCATTTT.

A few counts support this clonotype. This chain joins TRBV6-2 or TRBV6-3 and TRBJ1-1, with D possibly matching TRBD1 (6 bases). Germline V CDR1 and CDR2: MNHEY, SVGEGT. This CDR3 is 16 amino acids long. Trimming shortened V by 6 bases and J by 7 bases, and 24 bases separated the two germline ends. DNA for the CDR3: TGTGCCAGCAGCCCTCGTAGGAGCACCAGGGGCGGTGAAGCTTTCTTT. As protein: CASSPRRSTRGGEAFF.

The chain carries TRBV25-1 and TRBJ2-6; D might be TRBD1 (6 bases). The CDR3 length is 19 residues. The ends were cut back, 4 bases at V and 0 bases at J, with 19 bases in the middle. Germline CDR1 reads MGHDK; CDR2 reads SYGVNS. CDR3 DNA: TGTGCCAGCAGTGTCTTCCGGGACACGGGCGCCTCTGGGGCCAACGTCCTGACTTTC. This encodes CASSVFRDTGASGANVLTF.

The table lists this clonotype with a few counts. The chain employs TRBV5-1 and TRBJ2-3; D uncertain. The V end lost 1 base, the J end lost 6 bases, and 12 bases lay between the germline ends. The germline gives CDR1 SGHRS, CDR2 YFSETQ. The CDR3 length is 14 residues. This CDR3 reads CASSLLQVLDTQYF. The CDR3 nucleotides are TGCGCCAGCAGCTTGCTTCAGGTCCTGGATACGCAGTATTTT.

This clonotype was detected a few times. The chain couples TRBV12-3 or TRBV12-4 to TRBJ2-1; TRBD2 agrees at 10 bases. CDR3 size: 15 residues. The ends lost 6 bases at V and 7 bases at J; junction bases unmatched: 9. The CDR3 DNA follows: TGTGCCAGCAGCCTAACTAGCGGGACATTTAATGAGCAGTTCTTC. This codes for CASSLTSGTFNEQFF.

This clonotype showed up many times. The chain couples TRBV5-1 to TRBJ1-5; the D gene is possibly TRBD1 (5 bases). Germline V gene data show CDR1 as SGHRS and CDR2 as YFSETQ. Trimming took off 5 bases at V and 0 bases at J, with 15 bases between the two ends. This CDR3 region has 16 residues. CDR3 sequence reads: CASSSTGAYSNQPQHF. The CDR3 DNA sequence: TGCGCCAGCAGTAGTACAGGAGCTTATAGCAATCAGCCCCAGCATTTT.

This chain connects TRBV3-1 to TRBJ1-5; no reliable D call. Germline V gene sequence: CDR1 LGHDT, CDR2 YNNKEL (reference sequence). Trimming cost V 4 bases and J 4 bases, with 5 bases left between them. The CDR3 consists of 12 residues. For the CDR3, the DNA is TGTGCCAGCAGCCTAAATAATCAGCCCCAGCATTTT. Translation: CASSLNNQPQHF.

This clonotype turned up a few times. The chain has TRBV6-2 or TRBV6-3 and TRBJ2-1; tentatively, D is TRBD2 (6 bases). Deletions cut 2 bases from V and 5 bases from J, with 10 bases between. This CDR3 contains 14 residues. Per germline, CDR1 MNHEY and CDR2 SVGEGT. DNA for the CDR3: TGTGCCAGCAGTTACACGCGGGGACACAATGAGCAGTTCTTC. Its translation: CASSYTRGHNEQFF.

A few counts support this clonotype. The V call is TRBV3-1, the J call TRBJ2-7, with D possibly TRBD1 on 6 matching bases. V was cut by 6 bases and J by 4 bases, with 7 bases left in between. Germline CDR1 reads LGHDT; CDR2 reads YNNKEL (reference sequence). This CDR3 is built from 11 residues. The CDR3 reads CASRGAYEQYF. Written as DNA, the CDR3 is TGTGCCAGCAGGGGGGCTTACGAGCAGTACTTC.

V and J are TRBV7-7 and TRBJ1-3; D not resolved. V gave up 6 bases and J gave up 2 bases, with 11 bases separating them. This CDR3 is 14 amino acids long. Germline V CDR1 and CDR2: SSHAT, FNYEAQ (reference sequence). Here the CDR3 DNA reads TGTGCCAGCAGGCCCTTCGGGGCTGGAAACACCATATATTTT. Its translation is CASRPFGAGNTIYF.

This clonotype was counted many times. This sequence joins TRBV9 and TRBJ2-5; 7 bases line up with TRBD1. Germline lookup yields CDR1 SGDLS and CDR2 YYNGEE. The CDR3 is 15 residues long. With 1 base clipped from V and 5 bases from J, the junction kept 8 bases outside the gene matches. In DNA, the CDR3 is TGTGCCAGCAGCGTACCAAACAGGGGCGATGAGACCCAGTACTTC. Amino acid sequence: CASSVPNRGDETQYF. The full variable domain, in which reference TRBV9 and TRBJ2-5 provide the parts outside the CDR3, is DSGVTQTPKHLITATGQRVTLRCSPRSGDLSVYWYQQSLDQGLQFLIQYYNGEERAKGNILERFSAQQFPDLHSELNLSSLELGDSALYFCASSVPNRGDETQYFGPGTRLLVL.

The rearrangement joins TRBV7-9 to TRBJ1-1; weak D call: TRBD1 (6 bases). This CDR3 has 15 amino acids. Germline loops: CDR1 SEHNR, CDR2 FQNEAQ (reference sequence). The V end lost 5 bases, the J end lost 6 bases, and 19 bases lay between the germline ends. As DNA, the CDR3 is TGTGCCAGCAGCAGTATTGGGGGGGCAGGTCCTGAAGCTTTCTTT. Amino acid sequence: CASSSIGGAGPEAFF.

The gene calls are TRBV5-6 and TRBJ1-1; no clear D. Germline V gene data show CDR1 as SGHDT and CDR2 as YYEEEE. The CDR3 length is 16 residues. The ends were cut back, 1 base at V and 1 base at J, with 14 bases in the middle. In DNA, the CDR3 is TGTGCCAGCAGCTTGCAACAACCCGCGTCGAACACTGAAGCTTTCTTT. It is translated as CASSLQQPASNTEAFF.